The source of this T cell receptor beta chain is a study of blood T cells in healthy people across ages. Primers used in a second PCR of roughly 6 to 11 cycles were a sample-barcoded 5' primer and a J-beta primer mix. Every molecule of cDNA carried a tag from a template-switch adaptor with 12 random nucleotides. TCRdb used MiXCR to reprocess the 5' RACE reads, holding one entry per CDR3 protein. The table lists about 1.8 million distinct CDR3 sequences, roughly 49% of them singletons. This clonotype was recorded a few times. This CDR3 region has 17 residues. Germline V gene data show CDR1 as MDHEN and CDR2 as SYDVKM. The ends were cut back, 3 bases at V and 1 base at J, with 16 bases in the middle. A minimum of 6.5 million PBMCs was isolated per sample.

The clonotype comes from a woman aged 40 to 50 in good health. The genes are TRBV28 and TRBJ2-1, with D perhaps assigned TRBD1 or TRBD2 (6 bases each). Sample: blood. CDR3 in amino acids: CASSLVGGSRSYNEQFF. CDR3 nucleotides: TGTGCCAGCAGTTTGGTAGGGGGGTCGCGATCCTACAATGAGCAGTTCTTC.